This T cell receptor beta chain was captured by sequencing in a study of T cell repertoires in cytomegalovirus infection. The overall study: It was the public TCR beta signatures that indicated both CMV infection and matching HLA type. General study points: The response measured ex vivo was dominated by TCR beta clonotypes (HLA-C-restricted and CMV-specific). Summed frequency of public TCR beta families distinguished CMV carriers with the relevant HLA.

TCRdb called the reads again in MiXCR, with one record for every CDR3 protein. The table lists roughly 190,000 distinct CDR3 sequences, approximately 9.6% of them singletons. This clonotype was observed at least ten times. Its antigen is currently unknown. The V and J ends lost 5 bases and 7 bases, in that order; junction bases with no gene match: 9. The V gene's germline CDR1 is DFQATT and CDR2 SNEGSKA (reference sequence). The CDR3 extends over 14 amino acids. This clonotype was sampled from a human donor in good health (CMV status not recorded). Some clones in this sample may be carry-over from other donors' samples. The chain couples TRBV20-1 to TRBJ2-7; 12 bases agree with TRBD2. The sample consisted of PBMCs. The CDR3 region is CSARRLAGVEEQYF. The CDR3 DNA reads TGCAGTGCTCGCCGACTAGCGGGAGTTGAGGAGCAGTACTTC.